These 10 T cell receptor beta chains share one sample of origin, sequenced in a study of a mutant IDH1 vaccine in newly diagnosed glioma. No antigen is known for these receptors. TCRdb's table, derived via immunoSEQ multiplex PCR, lists solely in-frame clones and lacks some. Among roughly 46,000 clones, around 84% were seen once, and the ten largest hold roughly 4.3%. Time point: week 47, end of study. Doses consisted of 300 ug of mutant IDH1 20-mer peptide each, paired with topical imiquimod. Here the sequenced sample was PBMCs, taken from a glioma patient whose treatment included an IDH1 peptide vaccine. Receptors originate from a woman between 25 and 40 years old with glioma. Some clones in this sample may be carry-over from other donors' samples.

V and J are TRBV30 and TRBJ2-7, with D maybe TRBD2 (7 bases). The germline CDR1 and CDR2 sequences are GTSNPN and SVGIG (reference sequence). V was shortened by 3 bases and J by 6 bases, with 18 bases between the two germline ends. The CDR3 sequence is 14 residues long. The CDR3 region is CAWSSGLGGSEQYF. As DNA, the CDR3 is TGTGCCTGGAGCTCCGGACTAGGGGGAAGCGAGCAGTACTTC.

This clone showed up just a few times. The CDR3 loop reads CASRGEMNTEAFF. The CDR3 region has the DNA TGTGCCAGCAGGGGGGAGATGAACACTGAAGCTTTCTTT. This sequence joins TRBV2 and TRBJ1-1; D is possibly TRBD1 (5 bases). Germline CDR1 is SNHLY and CDR2 is FYNNEI. Trimming removed 6 bases at V and 0 bases at J, with 8 bases between. This CDR3 spans 13 amino acids.

The chain employs TRBV6-1 and TRBJ2-1; D possibly corresponds to TRBD2 (6 bases). This CDR3 comprises 16 residues. Germline CDR1 MNHNS, CDR2 SASEGT. The V and J ends lost 4 bases and 6 bases respectively, with 19 bases between them. CDR3 amino acids: CASSGGLPISGNEQFF. The CDR3 DNA reads TGTGCCAGCAGTGGGGGACTTCCCATTTCGGGCAATGAGCAGTTCTTC.

The chain combines TRBV5-1 with TRBJ2-3; TRBD2 agrees at 10 bases. The V and J ends lost 6 bases and 1 base, in that order; junction bases with no gene match: 5. The CDR3 runs to 15 residues. Germline CDR1 is SGHRS and CDR2 is YFSETQ. The DNA of the CDR3 is TGCGCCAGCAAAGGACTAGCGGCAGGCACAGATACGCAGTATTTT. Translation: CASKGLAAGTDTQYF.

The chain carries TRBV13 and TRBJ2-7, with TRBD2 matching over 8 bases. Germline trimming cut 8 bases from V and 3 bases from J; bases unmatched to any gene: 18. The germline CDR1 and CDR2 sequences are PRHDT and FYEKMQ (reference sequence). CDR3 length: 17 amino acids. The CDR3 region has the DNA TGTGCCAGCTCCCTGGTGAAGCGGGAGTTAGGGGGCTACGAGCAGTACTTC. It specifies CASSLVKRELGGYEQYF.

The CDR3 DNA sequence: TGTGCCAGTAGTCCAGCGGGAGGGTCCTACAATGAGCAGTTCTTC. This codes for CASSPAGGSYNEQFF. The chain is built from TRBV19 and TRBJ2-1; TRBD2 matches at 10 bases. V gave up 5 bases and J gave up 1 base; unmatched junction bases: 2. The CDR3 extends over 15 amino acids. Germline CDR1 and CDR2: LNHDA and SQIVND (reference sequence).

The chain joins TRBV7-9 to TRBJ1-4, with no clear D. This CDR3 comprises 15 residues. From germline, CDR1 is SEHNR and CDR2 FQNEAQ (reference sequence). Trimming took off 2 bases at V and 5 bases at J, with 12 bases between the two ends. This CDR3 reads CASSLRESGNEKLFF. Written as DNA, the CDR3 is TGTGCCAGCAGCTTAAGGGAATCCGGGAATGAAAAACTGTTTTTT.

The chain is built from TRBV30 and TRBJ2-1; D could derive from TRBD1 or TRBD2 (5 bases each). With 4 bases removed from V and 1 base from J, the gap between germline ends came to 11 bases. This CDR3 contains 14 residues. Per the germline V gene, CDR1 is GTSNPN and CDR2 is SVGIG (reference sequence). The CDR3 DNA reads as TGTGCCTGGACCCGGGACGCATCCTACAATGAGCAGTTCTTC. Its translation: CAWTRDASYNEQFF.

The chain joins TRBV25-1 to TRBJ1-1, with a weak D call TRBD1 (6 bases). The CDR3 spans 15 residues. Trimming took off 8 bases at V and 2 bases at J, with 18 bases between the two ends. CDR1 and CDR2 (germline): MGHDK, SYGVNS. The CDR3 protein is CASLGGGGGNTEAFF. In DNA, the CDR3 is TGTGCCAGCCTGGGAGGAGGGGGAGGAAACACTGAAGCTTTCTTT.

The V gene is TRBV19, the J gene TRBJ1-1; D is unresolved. The CDR3 has 11 residues. The V end lost 7 bases, the J end lost 7 bases, and 10 bases lay between the germline ends. CDR1 and CDR2 from the germline V gene are LNHDA and SQIVND (reference sequence). The CDR3 reads CASTLGSEAFF. CDR3 DNA sequence: TGTGCCAGTACCCTGGGCAGTGAAGCTTTCTTT.